This T cell receptor (beta chain) is drawn from a study of blood T cell repertoires in COVID-19. Sequencing used immunoSEQ multiplex PCR; TCRdb keeps in-frame clones, though not all of them. The data contain fewer than 130,000 clones, around four fifths of them singletons. The sample comprised peripheral blood. This TCR was sampled from an older woman with acute or convalescent COVID-19.

In DNA form, the CDR3 reads TGTGCCAGCAGCTTTCGGGGGGGGCTTAGAAGTAGCACAGATACGCAGTATTTT. Its protein is CASSFRGGLRSSTDTQYF. This rearrangement joins TRBV11-2 to TRBJ2-3; 8 nucleotides agree with TRBD2. There are 18 residues in the CDR3. From germline, CDR1 is SGHAT and CDR2 FQNNGV. The ends lost 3 bases at V and 0 bases at J; junction bases unmatched: 11.